This record looks at one TCR beta chain sequence and its context. The antigen remains undetermined. The sample is drawn from a study of shared clonotypes between healthy human individuals. General study points: Naive CD4 clonotypes overlapped across a handful of donors at roughly 5%. Shared clonotypes across all four donors exceeded non-shared ones in generation probability.

In germline, CDR1 is MRHNA, CDR2 SNTAGT. V dropped 4 bases and J dropped 1 base, with 7 bases sitting between them. This CDR3 is 13 amino acids long. From CD4+ cells came CD45RA+ naive and CD45RA-negative memory subsets. In replicate PCRs of sorted subsets, about 220 ng DNA, 29,000 or so T cell genomes, was used. Only in-frame clones appear in the TCRdb table, and some are missing; sequencing was by immunoSEQ multiplex PCR. This table holds 2 million to 2.5 million clones, roughly 93% found once. The origin of this receptor is a man between 18 and 29 years old in good health. Some clones in this sample may be carry-over from other donors' samples. The chain employs TRBV6-4 and TRBJ1-1; no clear D gene. Sequences were obtained from naive CD4+ T cells from PBMCs. The subset denotes: CD45RA+ positively selected. Here the CDR3 reads CASSATPNTEAFF. CDR3 nucleotides: TGTGCCAGCAGTGCTACCCCGAACACTGAAGCTTTCTTT.